The 21 T cell receptor beta chains below come from one sample, sequenced in a study of blood T cell repertoires in COVID-19. TCRdb's table, derived via immunoSEQ multiplex PCR, lists solely in-frame clones and lacks some. The sample includes around 200,000 clones, roughly nine tenths of them seen just once. The sample comprised peripheral blood. The receptor source for this set is a woman in her fifties or sixties with acute or convalescent COVID-19.

The rearrangement uses TRBV27 and TRBJ2-7; TRBD2 matches at 9 bases. Germline loops: CDR1 MNHEY, CDR2 SMNVEV (reference sequence). Trimming at V came to 2 bases and at J to 0 bases, leaving 8 bases not matched to a gene. This CDR3 spans 17 amino acids. The CDR3 nucleotides are TGTGCCAGCAGTTTAGGGACTCTAGCGGGGAGCTCCTACGAGCAGTACTTC. Amino acids: CASSLGTLAGSSYEQYF.

This clone was counted once. The chain is built from TRBV11-3 and TRBJ1-1; D perhaps matches TRBD1 (5 bases). The CDR3 length is 13 residues. V was shortened by 8 bases and J by 0 bases, with 10 bases between the two germline ends. The germline V gene encodes CDR1 SGHNT and CDR2 YENEEA. The CDR3 reads CASEGRVNTEAFF. The CDR3 DNA is TGTGCCAGCGAAGGCAGGGTGAACACTGAAGCTTTCTTT.

The chain has TRBV6-6 and TRBJ1-2; TRBD1 matches 7 bases. Germline V gene lookup returns CDR1 MNHNY and CDR2 SVGAGI (reference sequence). The CDR3 totals 15 residues. V was pared by 6 bases and J by 4 bases, with 11 bases of the junction left unmatched. Here the CDR3 reads CASRETLGQIYGYTF. The CDR3 bases are TGTGCCAGCAGGGAAACCCTGGGACAGATCTATGGCTACACCTTC.

The chain has TRBV18 and TRBJ1-6, with D unresolved. CDR3 length equals 14 residues. The V end lost 0 bases, the J end lost 7 bases, and 7 bases lay between the germline ends. Germline V gene lookup returns CDR1 KGHSH and CDR2 LQKENI. The CDR3 DNA follows: TGTGCCAGCTCACCACCGACTTCAAATTCACCCCTCCACTTT. Protein sequence: CASSPPTSNSPLHF.

The J gene is TRBJ1-1, the V gene TRBV6-6; possibly TRBD1 for D (6 bases). The CDR3 contains 14 residues. Germline CDR1 and CDR2: MNHNY and SVGAGI (reference sequence). V lost 7 bases and J lost 3, with 15 bases in between. CDR3 sequence (DNA): TGTGCCAGCACCCTCTCAGGGGTGGACACTGAAGCTTTCTTT. Protein: CASTLSGVDTEAFF.

CDR3 protein: CASSLAISGNQETQYF. The CDR3 DNA follows: TGCGCCAGCAGCTTGGCCATCTCGGGAAACCAAGAGACCCAGTACTTC. The rearrangement uses TRBV5-1 and TRBJ2-5; TRBD2 might be the D (5 bases). Germline values: CDR1 SGHRS, CDR2 YFSETQ. Trimming left V 0 bases short and J 0 bases short, with 12 bases between. The CDR3 covers 16 residues.

This clone has only one observation. The CDR3 sequence: CASSLSRTAYEQYF. CDR3 in DNA: TGTGCCAGCAGCTTAAGTAGGACAGCCTACGAGCAGTACTTC. The rearrangement links TRBV11-1 to TRBJ2-7, with a weak D call TRBD1 (6 bases). V dropped 2 bases and J dropped 2 bases, with 10 bases sitting between them. Germline V lookup: CDR1 SGHAT, CDR2 FQDESV (reference sequence). CDR3 length: 14 amino acids.

In this sample, this clone turned up once. The V call is TRBV7-9, the J call TRBJ1-1; weak D call: TRBD1 (5 bases). The V and J ends lost 5 bases and 10 bases respectively, with 14 bases between them. Looked up from germline, CDR1 is SEHNR and CDR2 is FQNEAQ (reference sequence). This CDR3 has 12 amino acids. The chain's CDR3 is CASSPAGGGAFF. Here the CDR3 DNA reads TGTGCCAGCAGCCCCGCCGGGGGGGGAGCTTTCTTT.

This rearrangement joins TRBV5-4 to TRBJ2-2; 8 nucleotides match TRBD2. Germline V gives CDR1 SGHNT, CDR2 YYREEE (reference sequence). V lost 4 bases, J lost 4 bases, and 6 bases stayed unmatched. This CDR3 contains 15 residues. The DNA of the CDR3 is TGTGCCAGCAGCCCCGGGGGGGCGGTCACCGGGGAGCTGTTTTTT. Residues: CASSPGGAVTGELFF.

J is TRBJ2-1 and V is TRBV10-3; D is perhaps TRBD2 (5 bases). The germline V gene encodes CDR1 ENHRY and CDR2 SYGVKD. This CDR3 has 14 amino acids. V lost 9 bases to trimming and J lost 0 bases, with 12 bases between them. The CDR3, as DNA: TGTGCCATTGCAGGACTTAACTCCTACAATGAGCAGTTCTTC. Residues: CAIAGLNSYNEQFF.

J is TRBJ2-5 and V is TRBV18; D may be TRBD2 (5 bases). Germline values: CDR1 KGHSH, CDR2 LQKENI. The V gene lost 0 bases and the J gene lost 2 bases, with 10 bases spanning the gap. The CDR3 totals 15 residues. The CDR3 DNA follows: TGTGCCAGCTCACCACCTGCCGGGATACAAGAGACCCAGTACTTC. Amino acids: CASSPPAGIQETQYF.

The chain links TRBV9 to TRBJ1-2; perhaps TRBD1 as D (5 bases). The CDR3 loop spans 14 amino acids. CDR1 and CDR2 (germline): SGDLS, YYNGEE. Trimming left V 4 bases short and J 13 bases short, with 23 bases between. This CDR3 is CASSSSGGTGLRTF. CDR3 bases: TGTGCCAGCAGCTCCAGCGGGGGAACGGGGCTACGCACCTTC.

This chain joins TRBV19 and TRBJ2-1, with 9 bases aligning to TRBD2. CDR3 length: 14 residues. The junction had 3 bases not matched to a gene; V was cut back by 5 bases and J by 4 bases. The V gene's germline CDR1 is LNHDA and CDR2 SQIVND (reference sequence). CDR3 sequence reads: CASSSLAGYNEQFF. CDR3 DNA: TGTGCCAGTAGTTCGCTAGCGGGATACAATGAGCAGTTCTTC.

The V and J genes are TRBV6-1 and TRBJ2-1; 12 bases are shared with TRBD2. With V trimmed by 4 bases and J by 8 bases, 12 bases remained unmatched. Germline loops: CDR1 MNHNS, CDR2 SASEGT. CDR3 size: 17 residues. The CDR3 nucleotides are TGTGCCAGCAGTGCCGGCCGACTAGCGGGAGTGGGCGATGAGCAGTTCTTC. Amino acids: CASSAGRLAGVGDEQFF.

The J gene is TRBJ2-7, the V gene TRBV5-1, with a tentative D call TRBD1 (5 bases). With 2 bases removed from V and 2 bases from J, the gap between germline ends came to 14 bases. Germline-derived CDR1 and CDR2 are SGHRS and YFSETQ. The CDR3 sequence is 15 residues long. The CDR3 protein is CASSFLGARTYEQYF. CDR3 DNA sequence: TGCGCCAGCAGCTTCCTTGGGGCGCGGACCTACGAGCAGTACTTC.

The genes are TRBV15 and TRBJ2-7; D possibly corresponds to TRBD2 (6 bases). Deletions cut 5 bases from V and 0 bases from J, with 23 bases between. Germline-derived CDR1 and CDR2 are LNHNV and YYDKDF (reference sequence). The CDR3 contains 18 residues. CDR3 sequence reads: CATSPRRGAKRGSYEQYF. CDR3 in DNA: TGTGCCACCAGCCCCAGGCGGGGCGCCAAAAGGGGCTCCTACGAGCAGTACTTC.

Concerning this clone itself: This specimen includes other DNA sequences encoding the same CDR3. The chain uses TRBV12-3 or TRBV12-4 and TRBJ2-5; D is possibly TRBD2 (5 bases). CDR3 size: 12 residues. Trimming removed 3 bases at V and 4 bases at J, with 6 bases between. As DNA, the CDR3 is TGTGCCAGCAGTTTCCGGGGAGAGACCCAGTACTTC. Translation: CASSFRGETQYF.

V and J are TRBV9 and TRBJ2-3; 10 nucleotides line up with TRBD2. CDR3 size: 17 residues. Germline V gene data show CDR1 as SGDLS and CDR2 as YYNGEE. J gave up 0 bases and V 3 bases, and 7 bases lay outside the gene matches. The CDR3 protein is CASSGSVTSGSTDTQYF. Here the CDR3 DNA reads TGTGCCAGCAGCGGGTCCGTGACTAGCGGGAGCACAGATACGCAGTATTTT. Based on the CDR3 plus reference TRBV9 and TRBJ2-3, the full variable domain is DSGVTQTPKHLITATGQRVTLRCSPRSGDLSVYWYQQSLDQGLQFLIQYYNGEERAKGNILERFSAQQFPDLHSELNLSSLELGDSALYFCASSGSVTSGSTDTQYFGPGTRLTVL.

The chain is built from TRBV5-1 and TRBJ2-3, with 12 bases aligning to TRBD2. V dropped 0 bases and J dropped 4; count of bases not matched to a gene: 3. Germline V gene sequence: CDR1 SGHRS, CDR2 YFSETQ. This CDR3 comprises 16 residues. This CDR3 reads CASSLVLAGGPDTQYF. CDR3 sequence (DNA): TGCGCCAGCAGCTTGGTCCTAGCGGGGGGGCCAGATACGCAGTATTTT.

The chain links TRBV7-9 to TRBJ2-5; D is perhaps TRBD2 (5 bases). Germline values: CDR1 SEHNR, CDR2 FQNEAQ (reference sequence). Trimming shortened V by 10 bases and J by 2 bases, and 17 bases separated the two germline ends. CDR3 size: 14 residues. CDR3 protein: CATSVLDSQETQYF. The CDR3 coding sequence is TGTGCCACCTCGGTACTAGATTCACAAGAGACCCAGTACTTC.

This sequence joins TRBV5-1 and TRBJ2-7; 13 bases match TRBD2. V trimming: 4 bases; J trimming: 4 bases; junction bases outside the gene matches: 17. This CDR3 spans 19 amino acids. Per the germline V gene, CDR1 is SGHRS and CDR2 is YFSETQ. The CDR3 region has the DNA TGCGCCAGCAGCCCCACCCGCGTATCCGGGACTAGCGGGATGTACGAGCAGTACTTC. As protein: CASSPTRVSGTSGMYEQYF.